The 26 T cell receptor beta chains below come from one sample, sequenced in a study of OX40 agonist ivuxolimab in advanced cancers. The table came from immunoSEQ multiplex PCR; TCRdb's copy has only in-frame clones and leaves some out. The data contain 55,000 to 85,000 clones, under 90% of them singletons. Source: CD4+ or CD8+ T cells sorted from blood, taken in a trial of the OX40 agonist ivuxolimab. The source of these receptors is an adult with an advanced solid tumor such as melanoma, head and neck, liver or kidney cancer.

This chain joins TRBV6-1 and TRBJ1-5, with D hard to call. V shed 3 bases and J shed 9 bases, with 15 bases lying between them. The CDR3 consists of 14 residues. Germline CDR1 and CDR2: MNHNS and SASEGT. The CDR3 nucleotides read TGTGCCAGCAGTGAGCAACAATCTGCTGGGCCCCAGCATTTT. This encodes CASSEQQSAGPQHF.

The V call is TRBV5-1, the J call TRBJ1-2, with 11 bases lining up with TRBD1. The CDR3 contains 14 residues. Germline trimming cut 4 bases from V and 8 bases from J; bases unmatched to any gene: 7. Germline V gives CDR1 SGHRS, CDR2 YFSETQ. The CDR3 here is CASSPGTGGIGYTF. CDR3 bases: TGCGCCAGCAGCCCCGGGACAGGGGGTATAGGCTACACCTTC.

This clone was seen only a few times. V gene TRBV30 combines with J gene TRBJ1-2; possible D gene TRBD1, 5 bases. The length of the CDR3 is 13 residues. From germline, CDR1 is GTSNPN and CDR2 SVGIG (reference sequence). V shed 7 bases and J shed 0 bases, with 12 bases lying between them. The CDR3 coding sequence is TGTGCCTTTCGGGGCGTCTCTAACTATGGCTACACCTTC. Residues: CAFRGVSNYGYTF.

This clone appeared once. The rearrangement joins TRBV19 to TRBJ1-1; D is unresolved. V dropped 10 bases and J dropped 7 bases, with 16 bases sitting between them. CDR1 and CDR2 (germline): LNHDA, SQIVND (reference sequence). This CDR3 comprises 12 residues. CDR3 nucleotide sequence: TGTGCCACTCCGTATCGGCGGCGTGAAGCTTTCTTT. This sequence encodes CATPYRRREAFF.

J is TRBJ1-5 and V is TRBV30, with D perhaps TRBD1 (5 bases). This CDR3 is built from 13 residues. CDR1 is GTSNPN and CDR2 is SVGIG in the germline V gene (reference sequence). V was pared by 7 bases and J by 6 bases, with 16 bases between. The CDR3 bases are TGTGCCTCCCCGAGGGGTAGAAGTCAGCCCCAGCATTTT. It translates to CASPRGRSQPQHF.

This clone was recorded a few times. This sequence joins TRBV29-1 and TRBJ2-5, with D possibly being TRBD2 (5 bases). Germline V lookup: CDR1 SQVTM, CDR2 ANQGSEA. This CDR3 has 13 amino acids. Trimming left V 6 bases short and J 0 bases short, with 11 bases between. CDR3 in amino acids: CSVLPGYQETQYF. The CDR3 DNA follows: TGCAGCGTCCTCCCGGGGTACCAAGAGACCCAGTACTTC.

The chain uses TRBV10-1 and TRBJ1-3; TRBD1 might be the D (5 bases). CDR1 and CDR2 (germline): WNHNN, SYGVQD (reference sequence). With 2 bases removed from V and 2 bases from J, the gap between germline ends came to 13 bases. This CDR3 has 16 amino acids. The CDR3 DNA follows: TGCGCCAGCAGTGAGCCCGGGACGTGGCCTGGAAACACCATATATTTT. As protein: CASSEPGTWPGNTIYF.

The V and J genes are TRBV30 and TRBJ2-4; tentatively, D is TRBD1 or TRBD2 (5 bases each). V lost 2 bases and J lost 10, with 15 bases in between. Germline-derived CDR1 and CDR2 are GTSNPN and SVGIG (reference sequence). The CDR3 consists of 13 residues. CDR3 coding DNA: TGTGCCTGGAGTCCGGGACGGACAACTATTCAGTACTTC. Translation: CAWSPGRTTIQYF.

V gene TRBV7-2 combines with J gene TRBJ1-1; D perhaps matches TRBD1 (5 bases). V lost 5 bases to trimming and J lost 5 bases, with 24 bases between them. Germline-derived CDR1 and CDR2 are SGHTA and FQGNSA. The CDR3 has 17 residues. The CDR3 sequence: CASSPSLVRTKGTEAFF. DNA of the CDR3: TGTGCCAGCAGCCCATCCTTGGTGCGGACGAAGGGGACTGAAGCTTTCTTT.

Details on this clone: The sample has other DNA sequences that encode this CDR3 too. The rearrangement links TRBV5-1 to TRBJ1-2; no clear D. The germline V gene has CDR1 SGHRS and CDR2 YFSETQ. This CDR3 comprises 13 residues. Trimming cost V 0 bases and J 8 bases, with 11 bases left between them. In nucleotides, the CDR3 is TGCGCCAGCAGCTTGGAGGGTTCGCGGGGCTACACCTTC. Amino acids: CASSLEGSRGYTF.

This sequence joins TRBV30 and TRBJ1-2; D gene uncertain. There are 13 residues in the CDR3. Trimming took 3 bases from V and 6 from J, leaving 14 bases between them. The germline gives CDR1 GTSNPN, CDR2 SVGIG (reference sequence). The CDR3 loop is CAWSLLAGNGYTF. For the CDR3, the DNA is TGTGCCTGGAGCCTTCTAGCGGGGAATGGCTACACCTTC.

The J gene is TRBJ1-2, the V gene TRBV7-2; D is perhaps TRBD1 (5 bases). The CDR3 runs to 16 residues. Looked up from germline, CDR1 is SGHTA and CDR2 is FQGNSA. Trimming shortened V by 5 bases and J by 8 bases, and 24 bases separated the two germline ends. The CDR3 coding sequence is TGTGCCAGCAGCACACTATCCGGGACCTCTGTGGGCGGCTACACCTTC. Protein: CASSTLSGTSVGGYTF.

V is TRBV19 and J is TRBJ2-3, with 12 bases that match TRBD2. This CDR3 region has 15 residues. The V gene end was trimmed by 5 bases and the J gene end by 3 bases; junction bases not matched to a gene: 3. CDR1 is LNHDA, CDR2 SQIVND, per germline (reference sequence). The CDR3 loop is CASSLAGGITDTQYF. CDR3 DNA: TGTGCCAGTAGTCTAGCGGGGGGGATTACAGATACGCAGTATTTT. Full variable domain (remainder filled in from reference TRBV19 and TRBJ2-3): DGGITQSPKYLFRKEGQNVTLSCEQNLNHDAMYWYRQDPGQGLRLIYYSQIVNDFQKGDIAEGYSVSREKKESFPLTVTSAQKNPTAFYLCASSLAGGITDTQYFGPGTRLTVL.

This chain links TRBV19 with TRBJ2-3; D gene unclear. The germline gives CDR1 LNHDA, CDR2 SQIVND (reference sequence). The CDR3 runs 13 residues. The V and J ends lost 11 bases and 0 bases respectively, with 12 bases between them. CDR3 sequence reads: CASGPTSTDTQYF. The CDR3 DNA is TGTGCCTCGGGTCCCACTAGCACAGATACGCAGTATTTT.

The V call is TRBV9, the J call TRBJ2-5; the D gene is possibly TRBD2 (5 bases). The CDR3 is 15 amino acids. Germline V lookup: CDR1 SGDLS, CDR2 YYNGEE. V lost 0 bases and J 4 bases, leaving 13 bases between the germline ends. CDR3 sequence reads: CASSVGRLFGETQYF. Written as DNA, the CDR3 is TGTGCCAGCAGCGTAGGGAGGCTCTTCGGAGAGACCCAGTACTTC.

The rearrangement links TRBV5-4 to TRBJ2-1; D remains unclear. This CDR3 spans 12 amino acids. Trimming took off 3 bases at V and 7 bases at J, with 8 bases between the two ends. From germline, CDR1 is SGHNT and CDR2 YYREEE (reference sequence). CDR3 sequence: CASSWGGNEQFF. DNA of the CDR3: TGTGCCAGCAGCTGGGGTGGGAATGAGCAGTTCTTC.

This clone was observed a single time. DNA of the CDR3: TGTGCCTGGAGTAACTGGGACAGGGGGCGAGAAGAAAAACTGTTTTTT. It translates to CAWSNWDRGREEKLFF. This rearrangement joins TRBV30 to TRBJ1-4, with 12 positions matching TRBD1. The CDR3 runs 16 residues. V lost 2 bases to trimming and J lost 8 bases; unmatched junction nucleotides: 9. From germline, CDR1 is GTSNPN and CDR2 SVGIG (reference sequence).

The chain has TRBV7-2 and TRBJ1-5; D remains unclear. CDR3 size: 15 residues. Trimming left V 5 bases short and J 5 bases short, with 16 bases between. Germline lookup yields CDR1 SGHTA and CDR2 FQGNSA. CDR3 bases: TGTGCCAGCAGCCAGACGGCAAGCGAGGATCAGCCCCAGCATTTT. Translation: CASSQTASEDQPQHF. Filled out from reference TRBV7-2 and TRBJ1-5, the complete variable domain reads GAGVSQSPSNKVTEKGKDVELRCDPISGHTALYWYRQSLGQGLEFLIYFQGNSAPDKSGLPSDRFSAERTGGSVSTLTIQRTQQEDSAVYLCASSQTASEDQPQHFGDGTRLSIL.

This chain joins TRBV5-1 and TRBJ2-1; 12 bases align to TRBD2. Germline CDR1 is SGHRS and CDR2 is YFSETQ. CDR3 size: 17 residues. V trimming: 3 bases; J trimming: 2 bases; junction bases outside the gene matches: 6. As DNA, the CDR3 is TGCGCCAGCAGCTGGCTAGCGGGGGGGCAAACCTACAATGAGCAGTTCTTC. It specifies CASSWLAGGQTYNEQFF. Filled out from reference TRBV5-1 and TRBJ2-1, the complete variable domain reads KAGVTQTPRYLIKTRGQQVTLSCSPISGHRSVSWYQQTPGQGLQFLFEYFSETQRNKGNFPGRFSGRQFSNSRSEMNVSTLELGDSALYLCASSWLAGGQTYNEQFFGPGTRLTVL.

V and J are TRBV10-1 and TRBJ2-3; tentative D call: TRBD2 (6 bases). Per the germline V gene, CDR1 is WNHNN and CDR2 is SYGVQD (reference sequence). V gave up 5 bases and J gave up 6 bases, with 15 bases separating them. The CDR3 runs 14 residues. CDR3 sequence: CASSPGLPGDTQYF. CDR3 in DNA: TGCGCCAGCAGTCCTGGACTACCGGGGGATACGCAGTATTTT.

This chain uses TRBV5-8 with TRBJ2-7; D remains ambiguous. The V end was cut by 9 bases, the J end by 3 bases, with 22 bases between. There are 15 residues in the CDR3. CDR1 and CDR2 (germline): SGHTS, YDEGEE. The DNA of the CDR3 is TGTGCCAATCCCGGTTCGGGTCCTTTGGACTACGAGCAGTACTTC. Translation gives CANPGSGPLDYEQYF.

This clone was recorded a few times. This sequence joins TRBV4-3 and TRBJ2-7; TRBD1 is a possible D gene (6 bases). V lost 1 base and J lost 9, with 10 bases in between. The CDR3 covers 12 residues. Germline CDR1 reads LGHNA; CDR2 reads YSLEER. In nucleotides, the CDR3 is TGCGCCAGCAGCCAAGCAGGGGTGGTGCAGTACTTC. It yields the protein CASSQAGVVQYF.

CDR3 sequence reads: CASSVGTEETQYF. The CDR3, as DNA: TGTGCCAGCAGTGTCGGGACAGAAGAGACCCAGTACTTC. The rearrangement uses TRBV2 and TRBJ2-5; 7 nucleotides line up with TRBD1. Trimming removed 4 bases from V and 3 bases from J; junction bases left unmatched: 2. This CDR3 spans 13 amino acids. The germline CDR1 and CDR2 sequences are SNHLY and FYNNEI.

CDR3 bases: TGTGCCAGCAGTTGGGTGGGGGGAGCAGATACGCAGTATTTT. This codes for CASSWVGGADTQYF. The chain has TRBV6-5 and TRBJ2-3, with a weak D call TRBD2 (6 bases). From germline, CDR1 is MNHEY and CDR2 SVGAGI. The CDR3 covers 14 residues. Trimming left V 4 bases short and J 4 bases short, with 12 bases between.

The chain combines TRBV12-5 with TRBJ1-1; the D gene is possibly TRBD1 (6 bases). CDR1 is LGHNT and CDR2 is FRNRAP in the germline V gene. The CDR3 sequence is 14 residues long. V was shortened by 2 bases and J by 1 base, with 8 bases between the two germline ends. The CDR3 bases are TGTGCTAGTGGTTTGACAGGGAAGAACACTGAAGCTTTCTTT. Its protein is CASGLTGKNTEAFF.

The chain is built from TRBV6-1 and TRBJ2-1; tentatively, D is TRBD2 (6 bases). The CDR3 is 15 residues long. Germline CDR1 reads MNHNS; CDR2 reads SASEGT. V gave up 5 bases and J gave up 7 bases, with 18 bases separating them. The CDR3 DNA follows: TGTGCCAGCAGTACCACGGGGGATCAAGTTAATGAGCAGTTCTTC. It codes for CASSTTGDQVNEQFF.